A selection of T cell receptor beta chains follows, all from one sample in a study of blood T cell repertoires in COVID-19. The repertoire was sequenced with immunoSEQ multiplex PCR; TCRdb's copy has only in-frame clones and lacks some. The sample shows 150,000 to 200,000 clones, about 81% of them seen only once. Sequencing was done on a sample of peripheral blood. The receptor source for this set is a woman aged 80 or over with COVID-19, enrolled during active disease. Each CDR3 is given with its conserved first and last residue. The order of the fields is clone size, D gene, V gene, J gene, CDR3 protein, CDR3 DNA. The D gene is left open where the match is weak. A row's size may be missing; if present it is once, few, many or a size class.

abundance: -; d_gene: TRBD2; v_gene: TRBV5-1; j_gene: TRBJ2-4; CDR3aa: CASSLGEGPNIQYF; CDR3nt: TGCGCCAGCAGCCTAGGGGAGGGTCCAAACATTCAGTACTTC
abundance: -; d_gene: TRBD2; v_gene: TRBV5-1; j_gene: TRBJ2-1; CDR3aa: CASSYGLAGGRSSYNEQFF; CDR3nt: TGCGCCAGCAGCTACGGACTAGCGGGAGGAAGGAGCTCCTACAATGAGCAGTTCTTC
abundance: -; d_gene: TRBD1; v_gene: TRBV28; j_gene: TRBJ1-5; CDR3aa: CASSFSQGDAQPQHF; CDR3nt: TGTGCCAGCAGTTTCAGTCAGGGGGACGCTCAGCCCCAGCATTTT
abundance: once; d_gene: TRBD1; v_gene: TRBV7-8; j_gene: TRBJ2-7; CDR3aa: CASSLLQGRPQEQYF; CDR3nt: TGTGCCAGCAGCTTATTACAGGGGCGTCCTCAGGAGCAGTACTTC
abundance: -; d_gene: TRBD2; v_gene: TRBV11-3; j_gene: TRBJ2-2; CDR3aa: CASSTSGGAGELFF; CDR3nt: TGTGCCAGCAGCACTAGCGGGGGGGCCGGGGAGCTGTTTTTT
abundance: -; d_gene: TRBD2; v_gene: TRBV24-1; j_gene: TRBJ2-1; CDR3aa: CATSEGTSGNNEQFF; CDR3nt: TGTGCCACCAGTGAAGGTACTAGCGGGAACAATGAGCAGTTCTTC
abundance: medium-sized; d_gene: TRBD1; v_gene: TRBV28; j_gene: TRBJ1-2; CDR3aa: CASSSGQGWVGYTF; CDR3nt: TGTGCCAGCAGTTCCGGACAGGGATGGGTCGGCTACACCTTC
abundance: few; d_gene: -; v_gene: TRBV28; j_gene: TRBJ1-2; CDR3aa: CACKTGNYGYTF; CDR3nt: TGTGCCTGCAAGACTGGGAACTATGGCTACACCTTC
abundance: -; d_gene: -; v_gene: TRBV5-1; j_gene: TRBJ1-4; CDR3aa: CASSSWGEEEKLFF; CDR3nt: TGCGCCAGCAGTTCGTGGGGGGAGGAGGAAAAACTGTTTTTT
abundance: -; d_gene: TRBD1; v_gene: TRBV5-1; j_gene: TRBJ2-7; CDR3aa: CASSSGTGPYEQYF; CDR3nt: TGCGCCAGCAGCTCCGGGACAGGACCCTACGAGCAGTACTTC
abundance: -; d_gene: -; v_gene: TRBV11-2; j_gene: TRBJ1-6; CDR3aa: CASSRGGGANSPLHF; CDR3nt: TGTGCCAGCAGCCGGGGAGGGGGGGCTAATTCACCCCTCCACTTT
abundance: -; d_gene: TRBD1; v_gene: TRBV18; j_gene: TRBJ2-7; CDR3aa: CASSSGQESYEQYF; CDR3nt: TGTGCCAGCTCATCCGGACAGGAAAGCTACGAGCAGTACTTC
abundance: -; d_gene: -; v_gene: TRBV6-5; j_gene: TRBJ1-1; CDR3aa: CASSYSGGNTEAFF; CDR3nt: TGTGCCAGCAGTTACTCGGGGGGGAACACTGAAGCTTTCTTT
abundance: -; d_gene: TRBD1; v_gene: TRBV7-8; j_gene: TRBJ2-3; CDR3aa: CASSSEGRTGPTDTQYF; CDR3nt: TGTGCCAGCAGCTCTGAAGGCCGGACAGGGCCCACAGATACGCAGTATTTT
abundance: -; d_gene: -; v_gene: TRBV7-9; j_gene: TRBJ2-1; CDR3aa: CASSLGADLEQFF; CDR3nt: TGTGCCAGCAGCTTAGGGGCCGACCTTGAGCAGTTCTTC
abundance: few; d_gene: TRBD1; v_gene: TRBV25-1; j_gene: TRBJ1-1; CDR3aa: CASSESTGTRTEAFF; CDR3nt: TGTGCCAGCAGTGAATCGACAGGGACTCGGACTGAAGCTTTCTTT
abundance: few; d_gene: -; v_gene: TRBV27; j_gene: TRBJ1-2; CDR3aa: CASSSLSAGYGYTF; CDR3nt: TGTGCCAGCAGTTCCTTATCGGCCGGGTATGGCTACACCTTC
abundance: few; d_gene: TRBD1; v_gene: TRBV5-1; j_gene: TRBJ1-2; CDR3aa: CASRTGGSNYGYTF; CDR3nt: TGCGCCAGCAGGACAGGGGGCTCAAACTATGGCTACACCTTC
abundance: few; d_gene: -; v_gene: TRBV5-1; j_gene: TRBJ2-7; CDR3aa: CASSLGVGAREQYF; CDR3nt: TGCGCCAGCAGCTTGGGGGTGGGGGCGCGGGAGCAGTACTTC
abundance: -; d_gene: TRBD1; v_gene: TRBV5-1; j_gene: TRBJ1-1; CDR3aa: CASSLEPQGAGTEAFF; CDR3nt: TGCGCCAGCAGCTTGGAACCACAGGGGGCGGGCACTGAAGCTTTCTTT
abundance: -; d_gene: -; v_gene: TRBV28; j_gene: TRBJ1-6; CDR3aa: CASSLRGTTYNSPLHF; CDR3nt: TGTGCCAGCAGTTTAAGGGGGACTACCTATAATTCACCCCTCCACTTT
abundance: -; d_gene: -; v_gene: TRBV6-5; j_gene: TRBJ2-5; CDR3aa: CASSYSGQLQETQYF; CDR3nt: TGTGCCAGCAGTTACTCTGGACAACTACAAGAGACCCAGTACTTC
abundance: -; d_gene: -; v_gene: TRBV21-1; j_gene: TRBJ2-3; CDR3aa: CASAWRATASTDTQYF; CDR3nt: TGTGCCAGCGCATGGCGAGCGACGGCTAGCACAGATACGCAGTATTTT
abundance: -; d_gene: -; v_gene: TRBV5-4; j_gene: TRBJ2-1; CDR3aa: CASSLGRVRFNEQFF; CDR3nt: TGTGCCAGCAGCTTGGGCAGGGTAAGATTCAATGAGCAGTTCTTC
abundance: -; d_gene: -; v_gene: TRBV6-2/TRBV6-3; j_gene: TRBJ1-2; CDR3aa: CASSDEGDGYTF; CDR3nt: TGTGCCAGCAGTGACGAGGGGGACGGCTACACCTTC
abundance: -; d_gene: TRBD1; v_gene: TRBV5-1; j_gene: TRBJ2-7; CDR3aa: CASSLLTGKTYEQYF; CDR3nt: TGCGCCAGCAGCCTGTTGACAGGGAAGACCTACGAGCAGTACTTC
abundance: once; d_gene: -; v_gene: TRBV11-2; j_gene: TRBJ2-1; CDR3aa: CASSLGGFQYNEQFF; CDR3nt: TGTGCCAGCAGCTTAGGCGGCTTCCAATACAATGAGCAGTTCTTC
abundance: -; d_gene: -; v_gene: TRBV11-3; j_gene: TRBJ2-1; CDR3aa: CASSNGGPYNEQFF; CDR3nt: TGTGCCAGCAGCAACGGGGGACCCTACAATGAGCAGTTCTTC
abundance: -; d_gene: -; v_gene: TRBV12-5; j_gene: TRBJ1-1; CDR3aa: CASGQTGRTEAFF; CDR3nt: TGTGCTAGTGGCCAGACAGGTCGCACTGAAGCTTTCTTT
abundance: -; d_gene: -; v_gene: TRBV15; j_gene: TRBJ2-1; CDR3aa: CATSRDRTFEGRHNEQFF; CDR3nt: TGTGCCACCAGCAGAGATAGGACCTTCGAGGGGAGGCACAATGAGCAGTTCTTC
abundance: -; d_gene: -; v_gene: TRBV2; j_gene: TRBJ1-2; CDR3aa: CASSEAYGYGYTF; CDR3nt: TGTGCCAGCAGTGAAGCGTACGGGTATGGCTACACCTTC
abundance: -; d_gene: -; v_gene: TRBV2; j_gene: TRBJ2-2; CDR3aa: CASSVDGVDTGELFF; CDR3nt: TGTGCCAGCAGTGTCGACGGAGTGGACACCGGGGAGCTGTTTTTT
abundance: once; d_gene: -; v_gene: TRBV6-6; j_gene: TRBJ1-5; CDR3aa: CASSYSRVGQPQHF; CDR3nt: TGTGCCAGCAGTTACTCGCGGGTTGGGCAGCCCCAGCATTTT
abundance: -; d_gene: -; v_gene: TRBV15; j_gene: TRBJ2-2; CDR3aa: CATSRVDSTGELFF; CDR3nt: TGTGCCACCAGCAGAGTGGACTCTACCGGGGAGCTGTTTTTT
abundance: -; d_gene: TRBD1; v_gene: TRBV7-3; j_gene: TRBJ1-5; CDR3aa: CASSLRQGGDQPQHF; CDR3nt: TGTGCCAGCAGCTTAAGACAGGGAGGAGATCAGCCCCAGCATTTT
abundance: few; d_gene: -; v_gene: TRBV6-5; j_gene: TRBJ2-7; CDR3aa: CASSYGRSPRYEQYF; CDR3nt: TGTGCCAGCAGTTACGGCCGCAGTCCTAGATACGAGCAGTACTTC
abundance: once; d_gene: -; v_gene: TRBV9; j_gene: TRBJ1-4; CDR3aa: CASSPPGGGFNEKLFF; CDR3nt: TGTGCCAGCAGCCCCCCTGGGGGGGGTTTTAATGAAAAACTGTTTTTT
abundance: -; d_gene: TRBD1; v_gene: TRBV7-6; j_gene: TRBJ1-4; CDR3aa: CASSWGTGTNEKLFF; CDR3nt: TGTGCCAGCAGCTGGGGGACAGGGACTAATGAAAAACTGTTTTTT
abundance: -; d_gene: TRBD2; v_gene: TRBV5-6; j_gene: TRBJ2-7; CDR3aa: CASSGGTSGGRAYEQYF; CDR3nt: TGTGCCAGCAGTGGGGGGACTAGCGGGGGCCGTGCCTACGAGCAGTACTTC
abundance: -; d_gene: -; v_gene: TRBV7-2; j_gene: TRBJ2-5; CDR3aa: CASSYWGSQETQYF; CDR3nt: TGTGCCAGCAGTTATTGGGGCAGCCAAGAGACCCAGTACTTC
abundance: once; d_gene: TRBD1; v_gene: TRBV18; j_gene: TRBJ2-1; CDR3aa: CASSPPRQGGNEQFF; CDR3nt: TGTGCCAGCTCACCACCGAGACAGGGGGGCAATGAGCAGTTCTTC
abundance: -; d_gene: TRBD2; v_gene: TRBV6-1; j_gene: TRBJ2-5; CDR3aa: CASSEALGLAGGQETQYF; CDR3nt: TGTGCCAGCAGTGAAGCCCTGGGACTAGCGGGTGGCCAAGAGACCCAGTACTTC
abundance: once; d_gene: -; v_gene: TRBV11-2; j_gene: TRBJ2-5; CDR3aa: CASSLLRASEETQYF; CDR3nt: TGTGCCAGCAGCTTACTTCGGGCTAGCGAAGAGACCCAGTACTTC
abundance: -; d_gene: -; v_gene: TRBV12-3/TRBV12-4; j_gene: TRBJ2-7; CDR3aa: CASSSNSYEQYF; CDR3nt: TGTGCCAGCAGTTCCAACTCCTACGAGCAGTACTTC
abundance: -; d_gene: -; v_gene: TRBV15; j_gene: TRBJ2-1; CDR3aa: CATSRGRGVGMYNEQFF; CDR3nt: TGTGCCACCAGCAGAGGCCGGGGAGTAGGGATGTACAATGAGCAGTTCTTC
abundance: many; d_gene: TRBD1; v_gene: TRBV6-5; j_gene: TRBJ1-2; CDR3aa: CASSSRGRNYGYTF; CDR3nt: TGTGCCAGCAGTTCTAGGGGGCGTAACTATGGCTACACCTTC